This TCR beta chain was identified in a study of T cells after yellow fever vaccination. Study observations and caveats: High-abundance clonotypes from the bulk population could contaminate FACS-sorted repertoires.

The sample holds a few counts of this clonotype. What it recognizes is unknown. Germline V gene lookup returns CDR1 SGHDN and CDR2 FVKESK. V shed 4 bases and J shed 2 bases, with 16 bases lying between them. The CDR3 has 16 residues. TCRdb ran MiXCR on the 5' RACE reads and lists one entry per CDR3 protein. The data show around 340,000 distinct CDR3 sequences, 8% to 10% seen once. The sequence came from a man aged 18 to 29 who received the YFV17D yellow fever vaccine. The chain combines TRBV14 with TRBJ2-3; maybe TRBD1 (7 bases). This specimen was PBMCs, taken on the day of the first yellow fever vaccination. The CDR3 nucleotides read TGTGCCAGCAGCCCCGCGGGGACAGTCCACACAGATACGCAGTATTTT. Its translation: CASSPAGTVHTDTQYF.